One and the same sample provided the 30 T cell receptor beta chains below, sequenced in a study of beta chain features in type 1 diabetes. The authors reverse transcribed all of the isolated RNA, so sequencing captured expressed TCRB transcripts. Clones were read by immunoSEQ multiplex PCR, and TCRdb kept only the in-frame ones, dropping some. The repertoire holds hundreds of thousands of clones, with less than 20% as singletons. The sample comprised naive CD4+ T cells from blood. Source of these receptors: a man aged 18 to 30 in good health.

V usage is TRBV15 and J usage is TRBJ1-4; perhaps TRBD1 as D (5 bases). V dropped 0 bases and J dropped 9 bases, with 14 bases sitting between them. Per the germline V gene, CDR1 is LNHNV and CDR2 is YYDKDF (reference sequence). The CDR3 has 15 amino acids. CDR3 amino acids: CATSRDPGRAQKLFF. CDR3 in DNA: TGTGCCACCAGCAGAGATCCGGGCAGGGCGCAAAAACTGTTTTTT. Supplemented by reference TRBV15 and TRBJ1-4, the full variable domain reads DAMVIQNPRYQVTQFGKPVTLSCSQTLNHNVMYWYQQKSSQAPKLLFHYYDKDFNNEADTPDNFQSRRPNTSFCFLDIRSPGLGDTAMYLCATSRDPGRAQKLFFGSGTQLSVL.

The rearrangement joins TRBV7-2 to TRBJ2-5; 7 positions match TRBD2. The CDR3 totals 14 residues. J was trimmed by 2 bases and V by 2 bases; bases with no gene match: 2. Germline-derived CDR1 and CDR2 are SGHTA and FQGNSA. The CDR3 sequence is CASSLLAAQETQYF. The CDR3 DNA reads as TGTGCCAGCAGCTTACTAGCGGCACAAGAGACCCAGTACTTC.

This chain connects TRBV7-6 to TRBJ2-2; D call uncertain. V lost 2 bases to trimming and J lost 2 bases, with 0 bases between them. Per germline, CDR1 SGHVS and CDR2 FNYEAQ. This CDR3 contains 12 residues. The CDR3 protein is CASSLNTGELFF. CDR3 in DNA: TGTGCCAGCAGCTTAAACACCGGGGAGCTGTTTTTT.

The V and J genes are TRBV15 and TRBJ2-5; 7 bases match TRBD1. The germline V gene encodes CDR1 LNHNV and CDR2 YYDKDF (reference sequence). CDR3 length equals 14 residues. V lost 1 base to trimming and J lost 9 bases; unmatched junction nucleotides: 8. In DNA form, the CDR3 reads TGTGCCACCAGCAGAGTGCGAGAGGGGGCGGCCCAGTACTTC. Protein sequence: CATSRVREGAAQYF.

In this sample, this clone turned up a few times. This chain links TRBV30 with TRBJ1-1, with 8 bases that match TRBD1. V lost 3 bases, J lost 4 bases, and 10 bases stayed unmatched. The germline gives CDR1 GTSNPN, CDR2 SVGIG (reference sequence). This CDR3 spans 15 amino acids. The CDR3 DNA reads TGTGCCTGGAGCCCGGGACAGGCGATCCGCACTGAAGCTTTCTTT. It encodes CAWSPGQAIRTEAFF.

Of note for this clone: The identical CDR3 is also encoded by other nucleotide sequences in the sample. CDR3 residues: CASSLAGGSYEQYF. CDR3 DNA sequence: TGTGCCAGCAGCTTAGCAGGGGGCTCCTACGAGCAGTACTTC. The V gene is TRBV7-2, the J gene TRBJ2-7, with D possibly being TRBD1 (6 bases). This CDR3 has 14 amino acids. From germline, CDR1 is SGHTA and CDR2 FQGNSA. V dropped 0 bases and J dropped 0 bases, with 6 bases sitting between them. Based on the CDR3 plus reference TRBV7-2 and TRBJ2-7, the full variable domain is GAGVSQSPSNKVTEKGKDVELRCDPISGHTALYWYRQSLGQGLEFLIYFQGNSAPDKSGLPSDRFSAERTGGSVSTLTIQRTQQEDSAVYLCASSLAGGSYEQYFGPGTRLTVT.

This clone was seen a few times. The rearrangement links TRBV5-6 to TRBJ1-1; D is ambiguous. Trimming pared 4 bases from V and 3 bases from J, leaving 10 bases between. CDR3 size: 13 residues. From germline, CDR1 is SGHDT and CDR2 YYEEEE. The CDR3 DNA is TGTGCCAGCAGCATCTTCAGCTACACTGAAGCTTTCTTT. It is translated as CASSIFSYTEAFF. Complete variable domain (other parts from reference TRBV5-6 and TRBJ1-1): DAGVTQSPTHLIKTRGQQVTLRCSPKSGHDTVSWYQQALGQGPQFIFQYYEEEERQRGNFPDRFSGHQFPNYSSELNVNALLLGDSALYLCASSIFSYTEAFFGQGTRLTVV.

This chain connects TRBV7-6 to TRBJ2-3, with D uncertain. The CDR3 is 14 amino acids. Trimming cost V 1 base and J 6 bases, with 11 bases left between them. Germline V gene sequence: CDR1 SGHVS, CDR2 FNYEAQ. CDR3 DNA sequence: TGTGCCAGCAGCTTAGTGGTAGGCTGGGATACGCAGTATTTT. Its translation is CASSLVVGWDTQYF.

V and J are TRBV7-2 and TRBJ1-5; D not certain. Germline V gene data show CDR1 as SGHTA and CDR2 as FQGNSA. With 5 bases removed from V and 0 bases from J, the gap between germline ends came to 8 bases. The CDR3 consists of 14 residues. Written as DNA, the CDR3 is TGTGCCAGCAGCCGCCATTATAGCAATCAGCCCCAGCATTTT. Translating gives CASSRHYSNQPQHF.

The CDR3 sequence: CASLTRQGEDGYTF. CDR3 in DNA: TGTGCCAGCTTAACCCGACAGGGGGAGGACGGCTACACCTTC. The V and J genes are TRBV18 and TRBJ1-2, with TRBD1 identical over 9 bases. From germline, CDR1 is KGHSH and CDR2 LQKENI. The V and J ends lost 7 bases and 8 bases, in that order; junction bases with no gene match: 11. This CDR3 is built from 14 residues. Based on the CDR3 plus reference TRBV18 and TRBJ1-2, the full variable domain is NAGVMQNPRHLVRRRGQEARLRCSPMKGHSHVYWYRQLPEEGLKFMVYLQKENIIDESGMPKERFSAEFPKEGPSILRIQQVVRGDSAAYFCASLTRQGEDGYTFGSGTRLTVV.

This clone appeared a few times. The CDR3 DNA follows: TGTGCCAGCAGTTATCCGCAGGAGTTCTATGGCTACACCTTC. Protein: CASSYPQEFYGYTF. The gene calls are TRBV6-6 and TRBJ1-2; D is ambiguous. CDR3 length equals 14 residues. V was trimmed by 3 bases and J by 4 bases, leaving 12 bases between them. The germline V gene encodes CDR1 MNHNY and CDR2 SVGAGI (reference sequence).

The gene calls are TRBV11-3 and TRBJ2-1, with 8 nucleotides matching TRBD1. Looked up from germline, CDR1 is SGHNT and CDR2 is YENEEA. V was pared by 0 bases and J by 14 bases, with 6 bases of the junction left unmatched. The length of the CDR3 is 13 residues. CDR3: CASSLDSGGEEFF. CDR3 nucleotide sequence: TGTGCCAGCAGCTTAGATTCAGGGGGCGAAGAGTTCTTC.

The V call is TRBV30, the J call TRBJ2-5, with D possibly matching TRBD2 (6 bases). Germline CDR1 GTSNPN, CDR2 SVGIG (reference sequence). V lost 0 bases and J lost 5, with 16 bases in between. The CDR3 is made up of 15 amino acids. CDR3 loop: CAWSVRGRGLETQYF. As DNA, the CDR3 is TGTGCCTGGAGTGTAAGGGGACGGGGGTTGGAGACCCAGTACTTC. Drawing the rest from reference TRBV30 and TRBJ2-5, the complete variable domain is SQTIHQWPATLVQPVGSPLSLECTVEGTSNPNLYWYRQAAGRGLQLLFYSVGIGQISSEVPQNLSASRPQDRQFILSSKKLLLSDSGFYLCAWSVRGRGLETQYFGPGTRLLVL.

This clone was recorded a few times. The chain is built from TRBV5-1 and TRBJ2-5, with TRBD1 as a possible D gene (6 bases). Trimming shortened V by 2 bases and J by 4 bases, and 12 bases separated the two germline ends. CDR1 is SGHRS, CDR2 YFSETQ, per germline. The CDR3 extends over 14 amino acids. Here the CDR3 DNA reads TGCGCCAGCAGCTTATCTAGCAGGGGAGAGACCCAGTACTTC. Its translation: CASSLSSRGETQYF. The full variable domain, rest sourced from reference TRBV5-1 and TRBJ2-5, is KAGVTQTPRYLIKTRGQQVTLSCSPISGHRSVSWYQQTPGQGLQFLFEYFSETQRNKGNFPGRFSGRQFSNSRSEMNVSTLELGDSALYLCASSLSSRGETQYFGPGTRLLVL.

The table lists this clone with a few counts. The chain employs TRBV7-9 and TRBJ1-1; 7 nucleotides agree with TRBD1. The CDR3 extends over 16 amino acids. V gave up 6 bases and J gave up 5 bases; unmatched junction bases: 15. Germline assignment: CDR1 SEHNR and CDR2 FQNEAQ (reference sequence). The CDR3 here is CASRGLTGAPGTEAFF. In DNA form, the CDR3 reads TGTGCCAGCAGAGGGCTTACAGGGGCACCGGGGACTGAAGCTTTCTTT.

The chain joins TRBV13 to TRBJ2-3; no clear D gene. The length of the CDR3 is 16 residues. The germline V and J ends were trimmed by 2 bases and 1 base, with 13 bases remaining between them. Germline lookup yields CDR1 PRHDT and CDR2 FYEKMQ (reference sequence). CDR3 region: CASSLSTPGGTDTQYF. The CDR3 coding sequence is TGTGCCAGCAGCTTATCCACACCCGGCGGCACAGATACGCAGTATTTT.

This clone was picked up a small number of times. The chain links TRBV6-5 to TRBJ2-7; D call uncertain. This CDR3 contains 14 residues. V dropped 1 base and J dropped 0 bases, with 7 bases sitting between them. Per germline, CDR1 MNHEY and CDR2 SVGAGI. The CDR3 bases are TGTGCCAGCAGTTACTACGATAGCTCCTACGAGCAGTACTTC. Protein product: CASSYYDSSYEQYF.

V usage is TRBV5-1 and J usage is TRBJ1-1, with TRBD1 identical over 9 bases. Germline V lookup: CDR1 SGHRS, CDR2 YFSETQ. The CDR3 is made up of 14 amino acids. V shed 0 bases and J 7 bases; nucleotides not matched to a gene: 4. Here the CDR3 reads CASSLEGTGNEAFF. CDR3 sequence (DNA): TGCGCCAGCAGCTTGGAGGGGACAGGGAATGAAGCTTTCTTT.

The chain couples TRBV7-2 to TRBJ2-7; the match to TRBD2 covers 9 bases. The junction had 3 bases not matched to a gene; V was cut back by 3 bases and J by 0 bases. Germline lookup yields CDR1 SGHTA and CDR2 FQGNSA. This CDR3 region has 15 residues. CDR3 bases: TGTGCCAGCAGCTTTAGCGGGGGTAGCTCCTACGAGCAGTACTTC. This translates into CASSFSGGSSYEQYF. Complete variable domain (other parts from reference TRBV7-2 and TRBJ2-7): GAGVSQSPSNKVTEKGKDVELRCDPISGHTALYWYRQSLGQGLEFLIYFQGNSAPDKSGLPSDRFSAERTGGSVSTLTIQRTQQEDSAVYLCASSFSGGSSYEQYFGPGTRLTVT.

This clone was found a few times. The genes are TRBV6-5 and TRBJ1-3; TRBD1 is a possible D gene (5 bases). The V end was cut by 7 bases, the J end by 0 bases, with 10 bases between. Germline lookup yields CDR1 MNHEY and CDR2 SVGAGI. The length of the CDR3 is 14 residues. As DNA, the CDR3 is TGTGCCAGCATCAGGACACCCTCTGGAAACACCATATATTTT. Its protein is CASIRTPSGNTIYF.

This sequence joins TRBV5-4 and TRBJ2-6; 8 bases agree with TRBD1. The CDR3 is made up of 15 amino acids. The germline gives CDR1 SGHNT, CDR2 YYREEE (reference sequence). J gave up 3 bases and V 2 bases, and 1 base lay outside the gene matches. CDR3 amino acids: CASSFTGGGANVLTF. DNA for the CDR3: TGTGCCAGCAGCTTTACAGGGGGTGGGGCCAACGTCCTGACTTTC.

This sequence joins TRBV28 and TRBJ2-3; the D call may be TRBD1 or TRBD2 (5 bases each). CDR1 is MDHEN and CDR2 is SYDVKM in the germline V gene. V was shortened by 5 bases and J by 3 bases, with 15 bases between the two germline ends. The CDR3 is 15 amino acids. The CDR3 loop is CASSEPAGSTDTQYF. The CDR3 nucleotides are TGTGCCAGCAGTGAACCGGCAGGGAGTACAGATACGCAGTATTTT.

This clone was observed a few times. At the DNA level, this CDR3 is encoded by other sequences in the same sample as well. The chain carries TRBV18 and TRBJ1-1; D unclear. Looked up from germline, CDR1 is KGHSH and CDR2 is LQKENI. Trimming removed 1 base from V and 0 bases from J, with 6 bases in between. CDR3 length equals 14 residues. The chain's CDR3 is CASSPRTLNTEAFF. The CDR3 region has the DNA TGTGCCAGCTCACCACGGACTTTGAACACTGAAGCTTTCTTT.

The chain carries TRBV5-1 and TRBJ2-7, with D tentatively TRBD2 (6 bases). CDR1 is SGHRS, CDR2 YFSETQ, per germline. V was clipped by 4 bases and J by 3 bases, with 20 bases between them. The CDR3 runs 16 residues. CDR3 sequence (DNA): TGCGCCAGCAGCCCCGGAGGGGTTCCCCAGAGCTACGAGCAGTACTTC. Encoded protein: CASSPGGVPQSYEQYF. Combining the CDR3 with reference TRBV5-1 and TRBJ2-7 gives the whole variable domain KAGVTQTPRYLIKTRGQQVTLSCSPISGHRSVSWYQQTPGQGLQFLFEYFSETQRNKGNFPGRFSGRQFSNSRSEMNVSTLELGDSALYLCASSPGGVPQSYEQYFGPGTRLTVT.

There are a few counts of this clone. The chain uses TRBV7-6 and TRBJ1-1, with D tentatively TRBD1 (5 bases). Trimming left V 7 bases short and J 5 bases short, with 20 bases between. The CDR3 length is 15 residues. Germline V lookup: CDR1 SGHVS, CDR2 FNYEAQ. The chain's CDR3 is CASNPRGDPGTEAFF. The CDR3 DNA follows: TGTGCCAGCAACCCCCGCGGGGACCCTGGGACTGAAGCTTTCTTT. The full variable domain, completed using reference TRBV7-6 and TRBJ1-1, is GAGVSQSPRYKVTKRGQDVALRCDPISGHVSLYWYRQALGQGPEFLTYFNYEAQQDKSGLPNDRFSAERPEGSISTLTIQRTEQRDSAMYRCASNPRGDPGTEAFFGQGTRLTVV.

This chain links TRBV7-8 with TRBJ1-1; D uncertain. This CDR3 is 13 amino acids long. V lost 5 bases and J 5 bases, leaving 12 bases between the germline ends. Germline V gives CDR1 SGHVS, CDR2 FQNEAQ. CDR3 amino acids: CASSPKPGTEAFF. The CDR3 DNA is TGTGCCAGCAGCCCTAAACCGGGGACTGAAGCTTTCTTT.

The V and J genes are TRBV6-5 and TRBJ2-7, with 7 bases aligning to TRBD1. This CDR3 comprises 16 residues. Per the germline V gene, CDR1 is MNHEY and CDR2 is SVGAGI. After removal of 4 bases from V and 2 bases from J, the junction contained 11 bases not matched to a gene. In DNA form, the CDR3 reads TGTGCCAGCAGTTCTCGAACAGGGGTCAATACCTACGAGCAGTACTTC. It yields the protein CASSSRTGVNTYEQYF.

The rearrangement joins TRBV6-6 to TRBJ1-2; the match to TRBD1 covers 7 bases. The CDR3 has 14 residues. CDR1 and CDR2 (germline): MNHNY, SVGAGI (reference sequence). The J segment lost 8 bases and the V segment lost 4 bases, leaving 10 bases of the junction unmatched. CDR3 residues: CASSFPRQGGGYTF. DNA for the CDR3: TGTGCCAGCAGTTTCCCCAGACAGGGTGGGGGCTACACCTTC.

The rearrangement links TRBV15 to TRBJ1-5; TRBD1 might be the D (5 bases). V lost 0 bases and J 5 bases, leaving 11 bases between the germline ends. The CDR3 is 15 residues long. Germline V gene sequence: CDR1 LNHNV, CDR2 YYDKDF (reference sequence). The CDR3 protein is CATSRDLSGDQPQHF. CDR3 DNA: TGTGCCACCAGCAGAGATCTTTCGGGGGATCAGCCCCAGCATTTT. The complete variable domain, with remaining parts taken from reference TRBV15 and TRBJ1-5, reads DAMVIQNPRYQVTQFGKPVTLSCSQTLNHNVMYWYQQKSSQAPKLLFHYYDKDFNNEADTPDNFQSRRPNTSFCFLDIRSPGLGDTAMYLCATSRDLSGDQPQHFGDGTRLSIL.

V gene TRBV18 combines with J gene TRBJ2-4; D is tentatively TRBD1 or TRBD2 (6 bases each). Trimming cost V 2 bases and J 4 bases, with 9 bases left between them. The CDR3 is 14 residues long. Germline values: CDR1 KGHSH, CDR2 LQKENI. In DNA form, the CDR3 reads TGTGCCAGCTCACCAAGGGGGGCAAAAAACATTCAGTACTTC. Translation: CASSPRGAKNIQYF.